Following are 20 T cell receptor beta chains from one sample sequenced in a study of OX40 agonist ivuxolimab in advanced cancers. The library relied on the immunoSEQ multiplex PCR assay. Not all clones reach the TCRdb copy of this immuneACCESS table, which keeps in-frame sequences only. Checked studies attribute under half of the gap to unresolved V genes and leave the rest unexplained. Here the sample has nearly 60,000 clones; about 87% occur a single time. 3% to 3.5% of the sample goes to the ten largest clones. This specimen consisted of CD4+ or CD8+ T cells sorted from blood, obtained in a trial of the OX40 agonist ivuxolimab. All receptors come from an adult with an advanced solid tumor such as melanoma, head and neck, liver or kidney cancer.

To note about this clone: Other DNA sequences in this specimen translate into the identical CDR3. The CDR3 DNA is TGTGCCAGCAGCTTGATGACCTCTAACTATGGCTACACCTTC. Residues: CASSLMTSNYGYTF. This chain links TRBV5-5 with TRBJ1-2; D unresolved. The germline gives CDR1 SGHKS, CDR2 YYEKEE (reference sequence). The CDR3 has 14 amino acids. Trimming stripped 1 base from V and 0 bases from J, with 7 bases between.

The chain links TRBV7-8 to TRBJ2-1; 8 bases line up with TRBD2. Per germline, CDR1 SGHVS and CDR2 FQNEAQ. This CDR3 spans 18 amino acids. The V segment lost 4 bases and the J segment 1 base; nucleotides outside the gene matches: 12. The CDR3 DNA follows: TGTGCCAGCAGCTCTTCCGGGACTAGTCTCCTGTCCTACAATGAGCAGTTCTTC. Translated, it gives CASSSSGTSLLSYNEQFF. Complete variable domain (other parts from reference TRBV7-8 and TRBJ2-1): GAGVSQSPRYKVAKRGQDVALRCDPISGHVSLFWYQQALGQGPEFLTYFQNEAQLDKSGLPSDRFFAERPEGSVSTLKIQRTQQEDSAVYLCASSSSGTSLLSYNEQFFGPGTRLTVL.

J is TRBJ1-4 and V is TRBV5-1, with D maybe TRBD1 (5 bases). From germline, CDR1 is SGHRS and CDR2 YFSETQ. V shed 4 bases and J shed 6 bases, with 13 bases lying between them. The CDR3 runs 14 residues. The CDR3 DNA is TGCGCCAGCAGCCTCGGGACTGAGCATGAAAAACTGTTTTTT. Protein: CASSLGTEHEKLFF.

This clone was picked up one time. The chain links TRBV7-8 to TRBJ2-5; D not certain. This CDR3 is built from 13 residues. CDR1 and CDR2 from the germline V gene are SGHVS and FQNEAQ. V was trimmed by 1 base and J by 5 bases, leaving 8 bases between them. CDR3 bases: TGTGCCAGCAGCTTAGGGGGAAAGGAGACCCAGTACTTC. Translating gives CASSLGGKETQYF.

This clone was detected once. The rearrangement uses TRBV28 and TRBJ1-6, with D perhaps matching TRBD1 (6 bases). Germline values: CDR1 MDHEN, CDR2 SYDVKM. Between the trimmed V and J ends, which lost 5 bases and 5 bases, there was a span of 13 bases. This CDR3 comprises 15 residues. The CDR3 DNA sequence: TGTGCCAGCAGTCCATCCGAGGGGGATAATTCACCCCTCCACTTT. Protein: CASSPSEGDNSPLHF.

J is TRBJ1-5 and V is TRBV4-1; D not resolved. The V and J ends lost 2 bases and 5 bases respectively, with 16 bases between them. This CDR3 contains 16 residues. The V gene's germline CDR1 is MGHRA and CDR2 YSYEKL. CDR3 sequence (DNA): TGCGCCAGCAGCCAAACCCCGGGCAGCGATTATCAGCCCCAGCATTTT. Residues: CASSQTPGSDYQPQHF.

The chain links TRBV15 to TRBJ2-6; D unresolved. Germline V lookup: CDR1 LNHNV, CDR2 YYDKDF (reference sequence). This CDR3 is 21 amino acids long. V was shortened by 3 bases and J by 0 bases, with 24 bases between the two germline ends. CDR3 sequence reads: CATSSSRIYLDHRSGANVLTF. CDR3 DNA: TGTGCCACCAGCAGTTCCCGTATTTATCTCGACCATCGCTCTGGGGCCAACGTCCTGACTTTC.

The rearrangement uses TRBV30 and TRBJ1-4, with 8 bases that match TRBD1. The CDR3 runs 12 residues. The V gene end was trimmed by 0 bases and the J gene end by 14 bases; junction bases not matched to a gene: 5. Germline V lookup: CDR1 GTSNPN, CDR2 SVGIG (reference sequence). Written as DNA, the CDR3 is TGTGCCTGGAGTGTCCTTGACAGGGGTCTGTTTTTT. It yields the protein CAWSVLDRGLFF.

The genes are TRBV7-6 and TRBJ1-3; 7 nucleotides align to TRBD1. Germline V gives CDR1 SGHVS, CDR2 FNYEAQ. The CDR3 consists of 13 residues. With 2 bases clipped from V and 6 bases from J, the junction kept 1 base outside the gene matches. The CDR3 protein is CASSLTGENTIYF. The CDR3 DNA is TGTGCCAGCAGCTTAACAGGGGAAAACACCATATATTTT.

The chain links TRBV7-9 to TRBJ2-1, with D unclear. Trimming cost V 10 bases and J 9 bases, with 10 bases left between them. Germline-derived CDR1 and CDR2 are SEHNR and FQNEAQ (reference sequence). The CDR3 length is 10 residues. The CDR3 nucleotides are TGTGCCACCCTCCCCCTTGAGCAGTTCTTC. This sequence encodes CATLPLEQFF.

The chain joins TRBV7-9 to TRBJ1-4; D is possibly TRBD1 (5 bases). This CDR3 region has 15 residues. Germline CDR1 SEHNR, CDR2 FQNEAQ (reference sequence). The V gene lost 4 bases and the J gene lost 8 bases, with 17 bases spanning the gap. Written as DNA, the CDR3 is TGTGCCAGCAGCTCGAGTCTGGGGACGGCCGAAAAACTGTTTTTT. Its protein is CASSSSLGTAEKLFF.

The CDR3 protein is CASSPGGIDEQYF. The CDR3 nucleotides are TGTGCCAGCTCACCAGGGGGTATCGACGAGCAGTACTTC. The chain is built from TRBV18 and TRBJ2-7; D may match TRBD1 or TRBD2 (5 bases each). V lost 2 bases, J lost 5 bases, and 10 bases lay in between. This CDR3 has 13 amino acids. Germline V gene lookup returns CDR1 KGHSH and CDR2 LQKENI.

V usage is TRBV6-5 and J usage is TRBJ1-4; TRBD1 aligns across 8 bases. Trimming at V came to 6 bases and at J to 6 bases, leaving 0 bases not matched to a gene. Per the germline V gene, CDR1 is MNHEY and CDR2 is SVGAGI. The CDR3 totals 12 residues. The CDR3 region has the DNA TGTGCCAGCAGACAGGGGGATGAAAAACTGTTTTTT. It encodes CASRQGDEKLFF.

The gene calls are TRBV5-4 and TRBJ2-3; the D gene is possibly TRBD2 (6 bases). The CDR3 runs 14 residues. Germline-derived CDR1 and CDR2 are SGHNT and YYREEE (reference sequence). Between the trimmed V and J ends, which lost 4 bases and 7 bases, there was a span of 16 bases. In DNA, the CDR3 is TGTGCCAGCAGCCCAAACTTCGGGGGAAATACGCAGTATTTT. Residues: CASSPNFGGNTQYF.

This clone was found once. The rearrangement links TRBV11-2 to TRBJ2-7; 9 bases match TRBD1. With V trimmed by 4 bases and J by 3 bases, 7 bases remained unmatched. CDR1 is SGHAT and CDR2 is FQNNGV in the germline V gene. The CDR3 length is 15 residues. The CDR3 DNA reads TGTGCCAGCAGCTCGACAGGGGGTTCTAGCTACGAGCAGTACTTC. Protein sequence: CASSSTGGSSYEQYF.

This clone was seen a handful of times. This chain links TRBV7-2 with TRBJ2-7, with D tentatively TRBD1 or TRBD2 (6 bases each). The CDR3 runs to 13 residues. V was pared by 6 bases and J by 5 bases, with 14 bases between. Germline V CDR1 and CDR2: SGHTA, FQGNSA. The CDR3 bases are TGTGCCAGCAGAAGGGGGAGACTAGACGAGCAGTACTTC. It specifies CASRRGRLDEQYF.

A single count supports this clone. Relative to the germline gene, one junction end is altered; a read error may explain this. The genes are TRBV7-7 and TRBJ2-5; no clear D gene. The CDR3 contains 12 residues. Looked up from germline, CDR1 is SSHAT and CDR2 is FNYEAQ (reference sequence). Written as DNA, the CDR3 is TGTGCTAGCAGCCCTATAGAGGAGACCCAGTACTTC. This encodes CASSPIEETQYF. The whole variable domain, remainder taken from reference TRBV7-7 and TRBJ2-5, is GAGVSQSPRYKVTKRGQDVTLRCDPISSHATLYWYQQALGQGPEFLTYFNYEAQPDKSGLPSDRFSAERPEGSISTLTIQRTEQRDSAMYRCASSPIEETQYFGPGTRLLVL.

J is TRBJ2-1 and V is TRBV28; 7 bases agree with TRBD2. The V segment lost 6 bases and the J segment 9 bases; nucleotides outside the gene matches: 14. CDR1 is MDHEN, CDR2 SYDVKM, per germline. This CDR3 is built from 15 residues. CDR3: CASRPTSSERGEQFF. The CDR3 coding sequence is TGTGCCAGCAGACCGACTAGCTCGGAGAGGGGTGAGCAGTTCTTC. Full variable domain (remainder filled in from reference TRBV28 and TRBJ2-1): DVKVTQSSRYLVKRTGEKVFLECVQDMDHENMFWYRQDPGLGLRLIYFSYDVKMKEKGDIPEGYSVSREKKERFSLILESASTNQTSMYLCASRPTSSERGEQFFGPGTRLTVL.

The V and J genes are TRBV2 and TRBJ1-2; the D is unclear. The V and J ends lost 4 bases and 4 bases respectively, with 13 bases between them. Germline V lookup: CDR1 SNHLY, CDR2 FYNNEI. The CDR3 runs 14 residues. DNA of the CDR3: TGTGCCAGCAGTGCGACGGTTACGGGCTATGGCTACACCTTC. Protein product: CASSATVTGYGYTF.

The gene calls are TRBV7-8 and TRBJ1-2; tentative D call: TRBD1 (5 bases). Deletions cut 3 bases from V and 2 bases from J, with 10 bases between. Germline V gives CDR1 SGHVS, CDR2 FQNEAQ. The CDR3 contains 14 residues. The CDR3: CASSFDRQNYGYTF. CDR3 DNA sequence: TGTGCCAGCAGCTTTGATCGACAGAACTATGGCTACACCTTC.